The entry below describes one T cell receptor (beta chain). The sample belongs to a study of early T cells in non-severe SARS-CoV-2 infection. For the study at large: RNA in bulk from unsorted whole blood was sequenced, and chains were unpaired.

Germline CDR1 and CDR2: SGHVS and FNYEAQ. Trimming stripped 5 bases from V and 1 base from J, with 8 bases between. The CDR3 is 14 amino acids. Unique molecular identifiers (one per individual cDNA molecule) were attached. TCRdb reprocessed the 5' RACE reads with MiXCR, giving one entry per CDR3 protein. The table has approximately 81,000 distinct CDR3 sequences, approximately 13% seen once. The clonotype comes from an adult who was a healthcare worker with PCR-confirmed SARS-CoV-2 infection or an uninfected control (not recorded which). The V gene is TRBV7-6, the J gene TRBJ2-2; D is undetermined. Sequenced: whole blood. The CDR3 region has the DNA TGTGCCAGCAGCGCATTGGGGAACACCGGGGAGCTGTTTTTT. Translating gives CASSALGNTGELFF.